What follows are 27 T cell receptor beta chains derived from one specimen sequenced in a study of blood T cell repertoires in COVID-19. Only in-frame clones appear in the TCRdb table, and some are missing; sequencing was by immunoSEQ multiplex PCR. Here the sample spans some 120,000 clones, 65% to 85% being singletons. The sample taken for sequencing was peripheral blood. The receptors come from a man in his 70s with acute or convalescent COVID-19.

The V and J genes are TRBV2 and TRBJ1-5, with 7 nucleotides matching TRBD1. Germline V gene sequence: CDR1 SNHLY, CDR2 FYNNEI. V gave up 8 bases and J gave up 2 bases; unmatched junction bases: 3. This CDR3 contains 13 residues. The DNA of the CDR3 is TGTGCCAGCGGGACAGCGGGCAATCAGCCCCAGCATTTT. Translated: CASGTAGNQPQHF. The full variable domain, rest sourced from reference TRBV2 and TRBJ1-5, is EPEVTQTPSHQVTQMGQEVILRCVPISNHLYFYWYRQILGQKVEFLVSFYNNEISEKSEIFDDQFSVERPDGSNFTLKIRSTKLEDSAMYFCASGTAGNQPQHFGDGTRLSIL.

In DNA form, the CDR3 reads TGTGCCAGCAGTTACGGGCAGACCTACGAGCAGTACTTC. Translation gives CASSYGQTYEQYF. The rearrangement uses TRBV6-5 and TRBJ2-7, with unresolved D. Per germline, CDR1 MNHEY and CDR2 SVGAGI. Trimming removed 2 bases from V and 2 bases from J, with 7 bases in between. CDR3 length: 13 residues.

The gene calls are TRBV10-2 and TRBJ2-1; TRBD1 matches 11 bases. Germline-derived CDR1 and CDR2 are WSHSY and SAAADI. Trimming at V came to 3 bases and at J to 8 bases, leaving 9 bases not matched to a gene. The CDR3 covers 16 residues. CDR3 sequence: CASSDTGTGGIDEQFF. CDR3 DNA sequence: TGCGCCAGCAGTGATACCGGGACAGGGGGTATCGATGAGCAGTTCTTC.

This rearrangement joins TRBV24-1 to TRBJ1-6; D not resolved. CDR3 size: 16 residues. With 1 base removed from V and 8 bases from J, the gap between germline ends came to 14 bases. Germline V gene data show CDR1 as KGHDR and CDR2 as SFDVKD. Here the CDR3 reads CATSDFTGKKDSPLHF. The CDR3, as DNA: TGTGCCACCAGTGATTTTACCGGGAAAAAGGATTCACCCCTCCACTTT.

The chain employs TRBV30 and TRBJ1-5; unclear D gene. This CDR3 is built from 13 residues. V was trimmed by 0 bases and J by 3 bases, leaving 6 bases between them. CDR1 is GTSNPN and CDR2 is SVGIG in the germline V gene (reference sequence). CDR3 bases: TGTGCCTGGAGTGTAAGAGACAATCAGCCCCAGCATTTT. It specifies CAWSVRDNQPQHF. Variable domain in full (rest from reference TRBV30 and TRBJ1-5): SQTIHQWPATLVQPVGSPLSLECTVEGTSNPNLYWYRQAAGRGLQLLFYSVGIGQISSEVPQNLSASRPQDRQFILSSKKLLLSDSGFYLCAWSVRDNQPQHFGDGTRLSIL.

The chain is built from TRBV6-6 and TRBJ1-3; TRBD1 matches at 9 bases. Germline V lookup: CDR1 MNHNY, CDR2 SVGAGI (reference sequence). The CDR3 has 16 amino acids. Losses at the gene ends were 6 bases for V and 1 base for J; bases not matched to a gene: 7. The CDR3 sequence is CASRNGQGRSGNTIYF. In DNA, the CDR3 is TGTGCCAGCAGAAATGGACAGGGGAGATCTGGAAACACCATATATTTT.

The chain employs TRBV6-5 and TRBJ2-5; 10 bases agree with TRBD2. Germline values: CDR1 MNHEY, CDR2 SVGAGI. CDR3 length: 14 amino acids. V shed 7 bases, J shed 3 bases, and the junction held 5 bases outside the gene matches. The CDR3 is CASMKRGGEETQYF. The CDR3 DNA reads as TGTGCCAGCATGAAGCGGGGGGGCGAAGAGACCCAGTACTTC.

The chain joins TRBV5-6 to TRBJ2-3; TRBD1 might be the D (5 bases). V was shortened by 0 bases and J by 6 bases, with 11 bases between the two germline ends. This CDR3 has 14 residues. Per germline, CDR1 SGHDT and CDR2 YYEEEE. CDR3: CASSLAGLVDTQYF. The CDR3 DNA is TGTGCCAGCAGCTTGGCAGGGTTGGTGGATACGCAGTATTTT.

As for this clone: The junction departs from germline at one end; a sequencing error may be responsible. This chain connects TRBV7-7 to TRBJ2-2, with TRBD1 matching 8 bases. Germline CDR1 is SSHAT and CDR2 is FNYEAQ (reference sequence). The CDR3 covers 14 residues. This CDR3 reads CASSLTGGTGELFF. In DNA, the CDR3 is TGTGCTAGCAGCTTAACAGGGGGCACCGGGGAGCTGTTTTTT.

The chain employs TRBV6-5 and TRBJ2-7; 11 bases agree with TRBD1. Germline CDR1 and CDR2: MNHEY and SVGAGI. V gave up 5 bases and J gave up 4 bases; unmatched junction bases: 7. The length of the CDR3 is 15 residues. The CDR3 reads CASSLWTGGGYEQYF. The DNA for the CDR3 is TGTGCCAGCAGTCTTTGGACAGGGGGCGGGTACGAGCAGTACTTC.

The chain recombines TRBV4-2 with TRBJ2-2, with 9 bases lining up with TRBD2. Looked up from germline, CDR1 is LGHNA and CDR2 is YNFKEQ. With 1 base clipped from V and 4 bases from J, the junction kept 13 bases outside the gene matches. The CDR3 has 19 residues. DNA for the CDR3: TGTGCCAGCAGCCAAGTCTCCCCCGCGGGGGGGCCCGGCACCGGGGAGCTGTTTTTT. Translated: CASSQVSPAGGPGTGELFF.

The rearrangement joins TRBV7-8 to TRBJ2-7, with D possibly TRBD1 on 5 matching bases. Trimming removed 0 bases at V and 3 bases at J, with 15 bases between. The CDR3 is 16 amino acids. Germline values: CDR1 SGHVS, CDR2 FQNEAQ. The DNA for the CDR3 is TGTGCCAGCAGCTTAGCCCGGCAGGGCGTGGACTACGAGCAGTACTTC. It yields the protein CASSLARQGVDYEQYF.

CDR3 amino acids: CASSYETGNNSPLHF. Here the CDR3 DNA reads TGTGCCAGCAGCTACGAGACAGGAAATAATTCACCCCTCCACTTT. The V and J genes are TRBV7-8 and TRBJ1-6; D perhaps matches TRBD1 (6 bases). The ends were cut back, 4 bases at V and 5 bases at J, with 12 bases in the middle. The V gene's germline CDR1 is SGHVS and CDR2 FQNEAQ. The CDR3 consists of 15 residues.

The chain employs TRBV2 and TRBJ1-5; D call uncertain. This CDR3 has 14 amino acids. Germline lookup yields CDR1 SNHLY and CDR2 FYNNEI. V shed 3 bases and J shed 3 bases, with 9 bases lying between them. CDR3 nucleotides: TGTGCCAGCAGTGAGATGCAGAACAATCAGCCCCAGCATTTT. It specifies CASSEMQNNQPQHF.

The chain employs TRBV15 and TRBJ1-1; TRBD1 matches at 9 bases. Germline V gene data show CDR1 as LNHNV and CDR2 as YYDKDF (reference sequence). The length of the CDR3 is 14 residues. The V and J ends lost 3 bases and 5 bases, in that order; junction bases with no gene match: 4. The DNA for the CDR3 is TGTGCCACCAGCAGGGGACAGGGTCGGACTGAAGCTTTCTTT. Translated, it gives CATSRGQGRTEAFF.

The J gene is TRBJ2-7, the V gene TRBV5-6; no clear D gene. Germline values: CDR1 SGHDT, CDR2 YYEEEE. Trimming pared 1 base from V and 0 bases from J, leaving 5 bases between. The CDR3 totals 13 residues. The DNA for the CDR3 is TGTGCCAGCAGCTTGTTTAACTCCTACGAGCAGTACTTC. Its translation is CASSLFNSYEQYF.

This CDR3 reads CASRRTNSPLHF. DNA of the CDR3: TGTGCCAGCAGACGGACAAATTCACCCCTCCACTTT. The rearrangement links TRBV12-3 or TRBV12-4 to TRBJ1-6; the D gene is possibly TRBD1 (5 bases). This CDR3 has 12 amino acids. The germline V and J ends were trimmed by 6 bases and 7 bases, with 7 bases remaining between them.

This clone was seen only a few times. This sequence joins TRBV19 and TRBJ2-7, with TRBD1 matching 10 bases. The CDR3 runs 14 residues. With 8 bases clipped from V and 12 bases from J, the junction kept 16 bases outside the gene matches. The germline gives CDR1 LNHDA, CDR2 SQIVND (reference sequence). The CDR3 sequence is CASSPQGQGSPTYF. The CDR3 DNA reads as TGTGCCAGTTCCCCCCAGGGACAGGGGTCTCCTACGTACTTC.

CDR3 sequence (DNA): TGCGCCAGCAGCTCCGGGGGACTAGCGGGGGTACAAGAGACCCAGTACTTC. Translation gives CASSSGGLAGVQETQYF. This sequence joins TRBV5-1 and TRBJ2-5, with 14 bases that match TRBD2. V shed 3 bases, J shed 2 bases, and the junction held 6 bases outside the gene matches. The CDR3 contains 17 residues. From germline, CDR1 is SGHRS and CDR2 YFSETQ.

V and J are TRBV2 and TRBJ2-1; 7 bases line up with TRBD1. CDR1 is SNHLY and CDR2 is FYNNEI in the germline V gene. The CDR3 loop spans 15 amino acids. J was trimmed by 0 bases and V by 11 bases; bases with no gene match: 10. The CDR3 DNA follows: TGTGCCGGGGGAAGGACAGGTAGCTCCTACAATGAGCAGTTCTTC. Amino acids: CAGGRTGSSYNEQFF. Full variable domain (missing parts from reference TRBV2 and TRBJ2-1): EPEVTQTPSHQVTQMGQEVILRCVPISNHLYFYWYRQILGQKVEFLVSFYNNEISEKSEIFDDQFSVERPDGSNFTLKIRSTKLEDSAMYFCAGGRTGSSYNEQFFGPGTRLTVL.

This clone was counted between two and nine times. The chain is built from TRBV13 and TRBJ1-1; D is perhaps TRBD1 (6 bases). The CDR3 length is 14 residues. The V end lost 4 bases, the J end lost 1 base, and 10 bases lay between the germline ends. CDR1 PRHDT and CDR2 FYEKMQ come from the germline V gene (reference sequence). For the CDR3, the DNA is TGTGCCAGCAGCTCGGTACAGGGGAACACTGAAGCTTTCTTT. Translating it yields CASSSVQGNTEAFF.

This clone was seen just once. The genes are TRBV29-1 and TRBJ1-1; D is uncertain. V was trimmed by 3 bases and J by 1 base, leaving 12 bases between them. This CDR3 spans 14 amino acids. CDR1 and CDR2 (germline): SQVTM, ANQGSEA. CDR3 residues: CSVDFGGSNTEAFF. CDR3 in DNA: TGCAGCGTTGATTTCGGAGGGTCGAACACTGAAGCTTTCTTT.

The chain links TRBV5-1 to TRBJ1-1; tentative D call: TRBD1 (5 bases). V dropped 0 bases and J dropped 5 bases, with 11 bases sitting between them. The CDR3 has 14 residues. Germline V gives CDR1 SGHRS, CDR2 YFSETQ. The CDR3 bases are TGCGCCAGCAGCTTGGAGCCCCAGGGAACTGAAGCTTTCTTT. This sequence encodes CASSLEPQGTEAFF.

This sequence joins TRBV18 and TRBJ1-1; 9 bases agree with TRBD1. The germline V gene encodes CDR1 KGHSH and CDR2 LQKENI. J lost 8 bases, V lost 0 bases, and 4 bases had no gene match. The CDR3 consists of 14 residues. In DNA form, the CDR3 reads TGTGCCAGCTCACCACCGACAGGGGGAACCGAAGCTTTCTTT. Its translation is CASSPPTGGTEAFF.

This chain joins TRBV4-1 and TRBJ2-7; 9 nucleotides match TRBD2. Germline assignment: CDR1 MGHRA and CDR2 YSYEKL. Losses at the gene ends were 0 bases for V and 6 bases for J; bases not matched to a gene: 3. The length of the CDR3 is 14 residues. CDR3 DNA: TGCGCCAGCAGCCAAGAGGAGCGGGGGGCCGAGCAGTACTTC. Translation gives CASSQEERGAEQYF.

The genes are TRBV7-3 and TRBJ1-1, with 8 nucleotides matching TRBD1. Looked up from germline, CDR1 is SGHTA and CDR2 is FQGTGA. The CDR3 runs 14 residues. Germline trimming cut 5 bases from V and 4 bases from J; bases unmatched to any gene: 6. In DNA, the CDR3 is TGTGCCAGCAGCCCCCGACAGGGGACCACTGAAGCTTTCTTT. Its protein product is CASSPRQGTTEAFF.

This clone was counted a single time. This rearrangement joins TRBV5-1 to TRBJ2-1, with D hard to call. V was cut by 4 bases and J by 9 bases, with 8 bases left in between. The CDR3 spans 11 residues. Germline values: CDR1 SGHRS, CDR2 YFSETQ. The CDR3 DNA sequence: TGCGCCAGCAGCGAGTCAGGTGAGCAGTTCTTC. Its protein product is CASSESGEQFF.